A selection of T cell receptor beta chains follows, all from one sample in a study of cytomegalovirus exposure and HLA in healthy donors. Libraries were prepared by immunoSEQ multiplex PCR; TCRdb keeps only in-frame clonotypes and omits some of them. Among fewer than 200,000 clones listed, 75% to 80% were seen once. Material for sequencing was PBMCs. These receptors originate from a woman aged 45 to 65 in good health and CMV-seropositive. Each CDR3 is given with its conserved first and last residue. A D gene is named only where the DNA matches it firmly.

d_call j_call v_call cdr3_aa
TRBD1 TRBJ2-1 TRBV7-9 CASTDRGTYYEQFF
TRBD2 TRBJ2-7 TRBV11-1 CASGLAGPYEQYF
- TRBJ1-4 TRBV29-1 CSGAAGNEKLFF
TRBD1 TRBJ1-1 TRBV10-3 CAISARQGGTEAFF
TRBD1 TRBJ1-5 TRBV2 CASRGDREGQPQHF
- TRBJ1-2 TRBV6-4 CASSQGYGYTF
- TRBJ2-2 TRBV7-2 CASSSTYTGELFF
TRBD2 TRBJ2-1 TRBV27 CASTSPGTRGNEQFF
TRBD2 TRBJ2-3 TRBV10-1 CASSETSLAGGPDTQYF
- TRBJ2-5 TRBV9 CASSVASGQGRETQYF
- TRBJ1-2 TRBV10-3 CATTPGGLSYGYTF
- TRBJ2-6 TRBV5-4 CASSYLEGGGANVLTF
TRBD1 TRBJ1-5 TRBV4-1 CASSQGDRDNQPQHF
TRBD1 TRBJ1-2 TRBV11-2 CASSLTGSRGYTF
TRBD1 TRBJ2-7 TRBV7-2 CASSPGPGQSYEQYF
TRBD1 TRBJ1-2 TRBV18 CASSSGQPYGYTF